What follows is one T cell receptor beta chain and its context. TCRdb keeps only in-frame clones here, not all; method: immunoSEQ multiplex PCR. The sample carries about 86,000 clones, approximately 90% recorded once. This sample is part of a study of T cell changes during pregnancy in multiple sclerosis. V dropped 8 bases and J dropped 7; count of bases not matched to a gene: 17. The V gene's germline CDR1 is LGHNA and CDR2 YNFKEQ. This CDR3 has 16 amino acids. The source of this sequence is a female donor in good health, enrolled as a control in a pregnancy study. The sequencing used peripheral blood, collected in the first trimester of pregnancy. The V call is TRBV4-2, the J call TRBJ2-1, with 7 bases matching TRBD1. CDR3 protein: CASGPIDREVSNEQFF. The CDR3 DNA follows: TGTGCCAGCGGGCCTATAGACAGGGAAGTTTCGAATGAGCAGTTCTTC.